This T cell receptor beta chain was documented in a study of T cells expressing NK-cell markers. TCRdb reprocessed the 5' RACE reads; each CDR3 protein has one entry and no DNA is given. Seen in this sample are about 380,000 distinct CDR3 sequences; the ten most common clones hold 5.2%. Germline assignment: CDR1 SGHVS and CDR2 FQNEAQ. The CDR3 consists of 16 residues. The V call is TRBV7-8, the J call TRBJ2-5; TCRdb calls TRBD2, which cannot be checked without DNA. The clonotype was recovered from a man aged 18 to 69 in good health. The specimen sequenced was blood T cells: a sorted CD56 or NKG2C T cell subset, CD4+ or CD8+ T cells, or bulk PBMC T cells (not recorded which). CDR3 residues: CASSFGYSGGVETQYF.